A selection of T cell receptor beta chains follows, all from one sample in a study of beta chain features in type 1 diabetes. Produced via immunoSEQ multiplex PCR; TCRdb's table is partial and in-frame only. Of 150,000 to 180,000 clones detected, over 7.5% appear once; the ten largest clones hold almost 0.65%. Sequencing was done on a sample of central memory CD4+ T cells from blood. The receptors stem from a man aged 18-30 years in good health. Each CDR3 is given with its conserved first and last residue. D genes are given only for firm matches. Only some rows state a clone size, as once, few, many or a class for expanded clones.

D	size	V	J	CDR3	DNA
TRBD2	.	TRBV7-3	TRBJ2-1	CASSQGLAGYNEQFF	TGTGCCAGCAGCCAAGGTCTAGCGGGGTACAATGAGCAGTTCTTC
TRBD1	few	TRBV30	TRBJ2-7	CAGIQGAHEQYF	TGTGCCGGAATACAGGGGGCCCACGAGCAGTACTTC
.	.	TRBV5-4	TRBJ2-5	CASSLDRQETQYF	TGTGCCAGCAGCTTGGACAGGCAAGAGACCCAGTACTTC
TRBD1	.	TRBV2	TRBJ1-5	CASSEDRGNQPQHF	TGTGCCAGCAGTGAGGACAGGGGCAATCAGCCCCAGCATTTT
.	few	TRBV14	TRBJ2-1	CASSQSRKNEQFF	TGTGCCAGCAGCCAATCTCGTAAAAATGAGCAGTTCTTC
TRBD2	.	TRBV28	TRBJ2-3	CASFGRLAGKFTDTQYF	TGTGCCAGCTTCGGAAGACTAGCGGGGAAATTCACAGATACGCAGTATTTT
TRBD1	.	TRBV18	TRBJ1-2	CASSPGTGDYGYTF	TGTGCCAGCTCACCCGGGACAGGAGACTATGGCTACACCTTC
TRBD2	.	TRBV6-5	TRBJ2-1	CASSRTSDSDEQFF	TGTGCCAGCAGCCGGACTAGCGATTCAGATGAGCAGTTCTTC
TRBD2	many	TRBV7-3	TRBJ2-1	CASSLIGLAGEQFF	TGTGCCAGCAGCTTAATAGGACTAGCGGGGGAGCAGTTCTTC
.	.	TRBV29-1	TRBJ1-2	CSVDRGGNGYTF	TGCAGCGTTGACCGGGGAGGGAATGGCTACACCTTC
.	.	TRBV9	TRBJ1-6	CASSGDRPSPLHF	TGTGCCAGCAGCGGTGACAGACCTTCACCCCTCCACTTT
.	.	TRBV30	TRBJ1-1	CAWSRQDTEAFF	TGTGCCTGGAGTAGGCAGGACACTGAAGCTTTCTTT
.	many	TRBV4-3	TRBJ1-1	CASSQVGRNTEAFF	TGCGCCAGCAGCCAAGTAGGGAGGAACACTGAAGCTTTCTTT
.	few	TRBV28	TRBJ1-5	CASSSRQGYSNQPQHF	TGTGCCAGCAGTTCCCGCCAGGGGTATAGCAATCAGCCCCAGCATTTT
.	few	TRBV5-1	TRBJ2-2	CASTIDANTGELFF	TGCGCCAGCACTATCGATGCGAACACCGGGGAGCTGTTTTTT
.	.	TRBV19	TRBJ2-2	CASSNGQHTGELFF	TGTGCCAGTAGTAACGGACAGCACACCGGGGAGCTGTTTTTT
TRBD1	.	TRBV5-6	TRBJ1-4	CASSFRTGKNEKLFF	TGTGCCAGCAGCTTCCGGACAGGGAAGAATGAAAAACTGTTTTTT
TRBD2	.	TRBV18	TRBJ2-3	CASSPRSGRGTDTQYF	TGTGCCAGCTCACCACGAAGCGGGAGGGGAACAGATACGCAGTATTTT
TRBD2	.	TRBV6-5	TRBJ2-2	CASSLAGGVPGELFF	TGTGCCAGCAGTCTCGCGGGAGGGGTACCCGGGGAGCTGTTTTTT
.	many	TRBV7-2	TRBJ1-1	CASSLGSGRTTEAFF	TGTGCCAGCAGCTTAGGATCAGGGCGGACCACTGAAGCTTTCTTT
TRBD1	few	TRBV29-1	TRBJ2-7	CSVGRGDRAYEQYF	TGCAGCGTCGGCCGGGGGGACAGGGCCTACGAGCAGTACTTC
TRBD1	many	TRBV7-9	TRBJ2-7	CASSLALNRGRRHEQYF	TGTGCCAGCAGCTTAGCTCTAAACAGGGGGAGGCGGCATGAGCAGTACTTC
.	.	TRBV11-2	TRBJ1-4	CASSLSAFEKLFF	TGTGCCAGCAGCCTCAGTGCCTTTGAAAAACTGTTTTTT
.	.	TRBV4-3	TRBJ2-2	CASSLGADQTGELFF	TGCGCCAGCAGCCTAGGGGCGGATCAGACCGGGGAGCTGTTTTTT
.	.	TRBV11-1	TRBJ1-2	CASSLGSHYGYTF	TGTGCCAGCAGCTTGGGCAGCCACTATGGCTACACCTTC
TRBD1	few	TRBV4-1	TRBJ1-4	CASSRPGTADEKLFF	TGCGCCAGCAGCCGACCCGGGACAGCAGATGAAAAACTGTTTTTT
.	few	TRBV5-1	TRBJ1-1	CASGERVMSVGTEAFF	TGCGCCAGCGGGGAGAGGGTAATGAGCGTTGGGACTGAAGCTTTCTTT
.	few	TRBV30	TRBJ2-2	CAWRPWDSLSGELFF	TGTGCCTGGAGACCCTGGGACTCCCTGAGCGGGGAGCTGTTTTTT
TRBD1	few	TRBV6-6	TRBJ2-7	CASTLGTGYEQYF	TGTGCCAGCACCCTAGGGACAGGCTACGAGCAGTACTTC
.	many	TRBV6-6	TRBJ2-1	CASSLGPPSEQFF	TGTGCCAGCAGCCTAGGCCCCCCCAGTGAGCAGTTCTTC
.	.	TRBV19	TRBJ2-3	CASSIVATDTQYF	TGTGCCAGTAGTATAGTAGCGACAGATACGCAGTATTTT
.	many	TRBV29-1	TRBJ2-3	CSVEGSGTDTQYF	TGCAGCGTTGAGGGGAGCGGCACAGATACGCAGTATTTT
.	.	TRBV7-9	TRBJ1-5	CASSFPDQPQHF	TGTGCCAGCAGCTTTCCAGATCAGCCCCAGCATTTT
TRBD1	.	TRBV4-3	TRBJ1-1	CASSEGTGNTEAFF	TGCGCCAGCAGCGAAGGGACAGGGAACACTGAAGCTTTCTTT
.	.	TRBV7-9	TRBJ2-5	CASSLDIQETQYF	TGTGCCAGCAGCTTAGACATCCAAGAGACCCAGTACTTC
.	.	TRBV7-9	TRBJ1-4	CASSVDPRGEKLFF	TGTGCCAGCAGCGTAGACCCCCGGGGTGAAAAACTGTTTTTT